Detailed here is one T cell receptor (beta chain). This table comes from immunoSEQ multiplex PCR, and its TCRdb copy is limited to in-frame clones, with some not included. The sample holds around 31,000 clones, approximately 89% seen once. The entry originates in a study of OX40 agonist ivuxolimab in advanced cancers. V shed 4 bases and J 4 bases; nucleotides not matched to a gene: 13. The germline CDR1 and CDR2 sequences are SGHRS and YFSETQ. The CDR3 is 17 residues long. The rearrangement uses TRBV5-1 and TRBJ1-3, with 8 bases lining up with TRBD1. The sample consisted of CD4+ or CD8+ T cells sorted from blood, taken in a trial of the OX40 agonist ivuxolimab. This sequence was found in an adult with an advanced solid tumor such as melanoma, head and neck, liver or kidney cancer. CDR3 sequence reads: CASSPEGTGAPGNTIYF. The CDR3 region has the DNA TGCGCCAGCAGCCCGGAGGGGACAGGAGCTCCAGGAAACACCATATATTTT. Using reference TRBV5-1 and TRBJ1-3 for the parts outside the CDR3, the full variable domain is KAGVTQTPRYLIKTRGQQVTLSCSPISGHRSVSWYQQTPGQGLQFLFEYFSETQRNKGNFPGRFSGRQFSNSRSEMNVSTLELGDSALYLCASSPEGTGAPGNTIYFGEGSWLTVV.